A single sample gave rise to the 30 T cell receptor beta chains below, sequenced in a study of post-analysis software for immune sequencing data (dated by TCRdb to the mid-2010s). What the work shows at the level of the full study, not this receptor alone: Significantly higher frequencies in patients than in controls were found for roughly five TRBV segments, including TRBV5-6, TRBV5-1 and TRBV20-1.

Their target antigens are unknown. Libraries were built with PCR. Sequenced on an Illumina HiSeq 2500. To reduce PCR and sequencing biases, unique molecular identifiers were built into the TCR beta cDNA libraries. TCRdb reworked the public reads: Q25 trimming with fastp, MiXCR clone assembly, productive beta chains retained. When rows share a CDR3 protein, they turn into one entry using the most common DNA and genes. Within this sample are approximately 770,000 distinct CDR3 sequences, with about 45% of them counted one time only. Around 4.7% of the sample belongs to the ten largest clones. Sequenced material: blood. These receptors all stem from a girl between 10 and 17 years old with multiple sclerosis.

This clonotype was seen a handful of times. The rearrangement uses TRBV6-5 and TRBJ2-1, with 8 bases fitting TRBD1. V was clipped by 5 bases and J by 8 bases; unmatched bases: 11. Germline values: CDR1 MNHEY, CDR2 SVGAGI. This CDR3 spans 15 amino acids. CDR3: CASSRGQGAFYEQFF. CDR3 DNA: TGTGCCAGCAGTCGAGGGCAGGGGGCGTTCTATGAGCAGTTCTTC.

The chain recombines TRBV7-2 with TRBJ2-5, with D perhaps TRBD2 (6 bases). V lost 5 bases and J 5 bases, leaving 15 bases between the germline ends. The CDR3 is made up of 14 amino acids. Germline assignment: CDR1 SGHTA and CDR2 FQGNSA. The CDR3 here is CASSTGAGLETQYF. The DNA for the CDR3 is TGTGCCAGCAGCACGGGCGCGGGGTTGGAGACCCAGTACTTC.

The rearrangement joins TRBV11-2 to TRBJ2-1; D gene uncertain. Deletions cut 0 bases from V and 6 bases from J, with 12 bases between. Germline V lookup: CDR1 SGHAT, CDR2 FQNNGV. This CDR3 contains 15 residues. The CDR3 region has the DNA TGTGCCAGCAGCTTAGACGGACCGACCCCCAATGAGCAGTTCTTC. It specifies CASSLDGPTPNEQFF.

As concerns this clonotype: An end of the junction does not agree with germline; a read error may underlie this. The chain employs TRBV7-8 and TRBJ1-5; D ambiguous. Per germline, CDR1 SGHVS and CDR2 FQNEAQ. This CDR3 is built from 16 residues. The CDR3 sequence: CACSSGPTESNQPQHF. DNA for the CDR3: TGTGCCTGCAGCAGTGGGCCGACGGAAAGCAATCAGCCCCAGCATTTT.

The genes are TRBV3-1 and TRBJ2-1; D possibly matches TRBD1 or TRBD2 (5 bases each). V was pared by 1 base and J by 3 bases, with 10 bases between. Germline CDR1 is LGHDT and CDR2 is YNNKEL (reference sequence). The CDR3 totals 15 residues. The CDR3 DNA reads as TGTGCCAGCAGCCAAGGGCCGGGACGCTACAATGAGCAGTTCTTC. This encodes CASSQGPGRYNEQFF.

This clonotype was detected a few times. This chain links TRBV27 with TRBJ1-2; D perhaps matches TRBD1 (5 bases). The CDR3 has 13 amino acids. Germline V gene data show CDR1 as MNHEY and CDR2 as SMNVEV (reference sequence). The V gene lost 0 bases and the J gene lost 8 bases, with 10 bases spanning the gap. Here the CDR3 DNA reads TGTGCCAGCAGTTTATCAGGGACGACCGGCTACACCTTC. Amino acids: CASSLSGTTGYTF.

V gene TRBV3-1 combines with J gene TRBJ2-1; D is perhaps TRBD2 (6 bases). Trimming took off 3 bases at V and 7 bases at J, with 19 bases between the two ends. This CDR3 is built from 16 residues. Germline loops: CDR1 LGHDT, CDR2 YNNKEL (reference sequence). This CDR3 is CASSHRSGLPTNEQFF. CDR3 sequence (DNA): TGTGCCAGCAGCCATCGATCGGGACTCCCGACGAATGAGCAGTTCTTC.

This clonotype occurred a few times. This chain joins TRBV15 and TRBJ1-2; 8 bases line up with TRBD1. V shed 2 bases, J shed 4 bases, and the junction held 9 bases outside the gene matches. Looked up from germline, CDR1 is LNHNV and CDR2 is YYDKDF (reference sequence). The CDR3 has 16 residues. CDR3 residues: CATSRLSGGASYGYTF. The CDR3 coding sequence is TGTGCCACCAGCAGACTATCAGGGGGCGCATCCTATGGCTACACCTTC. The complete variable domain, with remaining parts taken from reference TRBV15 and TRBJ1-2, reads DAMVIQNPRYQVTQFGKPVTLSCSQTLNHNVMYWYQQKSSQAPKLLFHYYDKDFNNEADTPDNFQSRRPNTSFCFLDIRSPGLGDTAMYLCATSRLSGGASYGYTFGSGTRLTVV.

This chain connects TRBV20-1 to TRBJ1-5; D not resolved. The germline V gene has CDR1 DFQATT and CDR2 SNEGSKA (reference sequence). Trimming shortened V by 5 bases and J by 4 bases, and 12 bases separated the two germline ends. The CDR3 runs 13 residues. CDR3 sequence: CSALFDTNQPQHF. The CDR3 DNA sequence: TGCAGTGCTCTTTTCGACACGAATCAGCCCCAGCATTTT.

J is TRBJ2-1 and V is TRBV29-1, with D perhaps given as TRBD1 or TRBD2 (5 bases each). The J call may be faulty, since TRBJ2-7 better matches the DNA end. Germline V gene data show CDR1 as SQVTM and CDR2 as ANQGSEA. This CDR3 has 13 amino acids. The CDR3 loop is CSVEDLEDNEQYF. CDR3 DNA sequence: TGCAGCGTTGAAGATCTGGAGGACAATGAGCAGTACTTC.

The chain employs TRBV5-1 and TRBJ2-6, with D unclear. Trimming shortened V by 5 bases and J by 1 base, and 10 bases separated the two germline ends. The CDR3 length is 15 residues. The germline CDR1 and CDR2 sequences are SGHRS and YFSETQ. CDR3 loop: CASRGELSGANVLTF. The CDR3 DNA follows: TGCGCCAGCAGAGGTGAACTGTCTGGGGCCAACGTCCTGACTTTC. The variable domain in full, with the rest retrieved from reference TRBV5-1 and TRBJ2-6, is KAGVTQTPRYLIKTRGQQVTLSCSPISGHRSVSWYQQTPGQGLQFLFEYFSETQRNKGNFPGRFSGRQFSNSRSEMNVSTLELGDSALYLCASRGELSGANVLTFGAGSRLTVL.

V and J are TRBV7-9 and TRBJ2-1; 8 bases agree with TRBD2. The CDR3 has 15 amino acids. With 5 bases clipped from V and 7 bases from J, the junction kept 10 bases outside the gene matches. CDR1 is SEHNR and CDR2 is FQNEAQ in the germline V gene (reference sequence). CDR3 protein: CASSPSLGGGNEQFF. Here the CDR3 DNA reads TGTGCCAGCAGCCCTAGTCTTGGCGGGGGGAATGAGCAGTTCTTC.

The chain joins TRBV6-6 to TRBJ1-2, with D possibly being TRBD1 (5 bases). This CDR3 has 12 residues. Trimming took 5 bases from V and 11 from J, leaving 15 bases between them. Germline loops: CDR1 MNHNY, CDR2 SVGAGI (reference sequence). In DNA, the CDR3 is TGTGCCAGCAGTAACGTCCCCGCAGGGTACACCTTC. Its translation is CASSNVPAGYTF.

In this sample, this clonotype turned up many times. The chain carries TRBV2 and TRBJ2-3; 7 positions match TRBD2. V was pared by 6 bases and J by 6 bases, with 12 bases of the junction left unmatched. This CDR3 has 15 residues. CDR1 is SNHLY and CDR2 is FYNNEI in the germline V gene. CDR3 residues: CASRGRAGVVDTQYF. In DNA, the CDR3 is TGTGCCAGCAGGGGGAGGGCGGGAGTAGTGGATACGCAGTATTTT.

This clonotype was picked up a small number of times. The rearrangement links TRBV12-3 or TRBV12-4 to TRBJ2-1; the match to TRBD2 covers 10 bases. V was pared by 6 bases and J by 8 bases, with 13 bases of the junction left unmatched. This CDR3 is built from 16 residues. In nucleotides, the CDR3 is TGTGCCAGCAGCAAACGCTCTAGCGGGAGCTTGGATGAGCAGTTCTTC. Encoded protein: CASSKRSSGSLDEQFF.

The V and J genes are TRBV29-1 and TRBJ2-7; D is unclear. The V gene lost 0 bases and the J gene lost 1 base, with 7 bases spanning the gap. CDR3 length equals 13 residues. Germline assignment: CDR1 SQVTM and CDR2 ANQGSEA. The CDR3 DNA follows: TGCAGCGTTGAAGACCAAGGGTCCTACGAGCAGTACTTC. Protein product: CSVEDQGSYEQYF.

The V and J genes are TRBV18 and TRBJ1-2, with no clear D. The V end was cut by 1 base, the J end by 2 bases, with 17 bases between. Germline V gene lookup returns CDR1 KGHSH and CDR2 LQKENI. This CDR3 has 17 residues. CDR3 amino acids: CASSPLMATSPNYGYTF. Here the CDR3 DNA reads TGTGCCAGCTCACCACTAATGGCAACCTCGCCCAACTATGGCTACACCTTC.

The V call is TRBV7-3, the J call TRBJ2-3; 10 bases match TRBD2. Germline V gene sequence: CDR1 SGHTA, CDR2 FQGTGA. The trim removed 6 bases at V and 5 bases at J, leaving 14 bases unmatched. The CDR3 consists of 17 residues. The CDR3 DNA reads as TGTGCCAGCAGTTCCCAACTTGGGCTAGCGGGAGTAGATACGCAGTATTTT. This gives the protein CASSSQLGLAGVDTQYF.

The chain recombines TRBV12-3 or TRBV12-4 with TRBJ2-6, with 7 bases identical to TRBD1. Trimming cost V 6 bases and J 4 bases; bases outside gene matches: 6. This CDR3 comprises 15 residues. In nucleotides, the CDR3 is TGTGCCAGCAGCCAGACAGGGTCCGGGGCCAACGTCCTGACTTTC. This translates into CASSQTGSGANVLTF.

The chain uses TRBV30 and TRBJ2-5; D may be TRBD1 (6 bases). The CDR3 extends over 13 amino acids. V shed 2 bases and J shed 2 bases, with 9 bases lying between them. Germline V CDR1 and CDR2: GTSNPN, SVGIG (reference sequence). The CDR3: CAWSLGAQETQYF. The CDR3, as DNA: TGTGCCTGGAGTTTGGGGGCTCAAGAGACCCAGTACTTC.

This clonotype was picked up a small number of times. The V gene is TRBV7-8, the J gene TRBJ2-3; TRBD1 or TRBD2 may be the D gene (5 bases each). This CDR3 has 16 amino acids. Germline V gene sequence: CDR1 SGHVS, CDR2 FQNEAQ. The V end lost 4 bases, the J end lost 2 bases, and 16 bases lay between the germline ends. The CDR3 region has the DNA TGTGCCAGCAGCTACAGTGAGGGGCTTAACACAGATACGCAGTATTTT. This gives the protein CASSYSEGLNTDTQYF.

This clonotype was observed a single time. The genes are TRBV27 and TRBJ2-4; D may correspond to TRBD1 or TRBD2 (5 bases each). CDR1 MNHEY and CDR2 SMNVEV come from the germline V gene (reference sequence). CDR3 size: 13 residues. The ends were cut back, 5 bases at V and 13 bases at J, with 18 bases in the middle. The CDR3 nucleotides are TGTGCCAGCAGTCTCGGTCGGGGCGCGCCCCAGTACTTC. Translation: CASSLGRGAPQYF.

The chain joins TRBV4-1 to TRBJ2-3; no firm D call. This CDR3 contains 13 residues. Trimming stripped 3 bases from V and 3 bases from J, with 7 bases between. The germline gives CDR1 MGHRA, CDR2 YSYEKL. The CDR3 region is CASSHPGTDTQYF. CDR3 sequence (DNA): TGCGCCAGCAGCCACCCTGGGACAGATACGCAGTATTTT.

This clonotype was recorded a few times. The rearrangement uses TRBV4-2 and TRBJ1-5; 7 bases line up with TRBD1. Germline V lookup: CDR1 LGHNA, CDR2 YNFKEQ. Trimming removed 3 bases from V and 5 bases from J; junction bases left unmatched: 10. This CDR3 is built from 16 residues. The CDR3 DNA sequence: TGTGCCAGCAGCCAGGGGAACCGGGACAGAGATCAGCCCCAGCATTTT. This translates into CASSQGNRDRDQPQHF.

The chain recombines TRBV6-5 with TRBJ2-3; 10 positions agree with TRBD1. Germline V gene data show CDR1 as MNHEY and CDR2 as SVGAGI. Losses at the gene ends were 5 bases for V and 4 bases for J; bases not matched to a gene: 6. The CDR3 runs 15 residues. The CDR3 sequence is CASSDWGQGSDTQYF. CDR3 coding DNA: TGTGCCAGCAGTGACTGGGGACAGGGGTCAGATACGCAGTATTTT.

The V call is TRBV4-3, the J call TRBJ1-2; D remains ambiguous. V was pared by 1 base and J by 8 bases, with 17 bases between. This CDR3 comprises 15 residues. Germline V gene sequence: CDR1 LGHNA, CDR2 YSLEER. CDR3 DNA: TGCGCCAGCAGCCAAGGGACTTCGTATATGGGGGGCTACACCTTC. Translating it yields CASSQGTSYMGGYTF.

The chain uses TRBV27 and TRBJ2-1, with 9 nucleotides matching TRBD1. CDR1 and CDR2 from the germline V gene are MNHEY and SMNVEV (reference sequence). The ends lost 3 bases at V and 5 bases at J; junction bases unmatched: 11. The CDR3 contains 17 residues. DNA for the CDR3: TGTGCCAGCAGTTTGAACCAACAGGGGGCGAGGAACAATGAGCAGTTCTTC. This gives the protein CASSLNQQGARNNEQFF.

This clonotype was found a few times. The chain carries TRBV6-5 and TRBJ2-3, with 13 bases fitting TRBD2. J lost 5 bases, V lost 0 bases, and 2 bases had no gene match. There are 16 residues in the CDR3. Germline assignment: CDR1 MNHEY and CDR2 SVGAGI. The DNA for the CDR3 is TGTGCCAGCAGTTACTCTGGACTAGCGGGAGAAGATACGCAGTATTTT. Protein sequence: CASSYSGLAGEDTQYF.

The table lists this clonotype with many counts. The chain recombines TRBV6-2 or TRBV6-3 with TRBJ2-7; D gene uncertain. The V and J ends lost 0 bases and 2 bases respectively, with 5 bases between them. This CDR3 region has 13 residues. Looked up from germline, CDR1 is MNHEY and CDR2 is SVGEGT. The CDR3 sequence: CASSYSDTYEQYF. CDR3 sequence (DNA): TGTGCCAGCAGTTACTCCGACACCTACGAGCAGTACTTC.

The rearrangement joins TRBV7-9 to TRBJ2-1, with a weak D call TRBD2 (5 bases). The V gene lost 4 bases and the J gene lost 5 bases, with 18 bases spanning the gap. Germline-derived CDR1 and CDR2 are SEHNR and FQNEAQ (reference sequence). The CDR3 spans 16 residues. DNA of the CDR3: TGTGCCAGCAGCTCGAAGGCGGGCCCACCGAACAATGAGCAGTTCTTC. Protein: CASSSKAGPPNNEQFF.